This entry lists 19 T cell receptor beta chains sequenced from one sample in a study of cytomegalovirus exposure and HLA in healthy donors (dated by TCRdb to about 2017). Library preparation was by the immunoSEQ multiplex PCR assay. The multiplex PCR relied on a mix of 60 forward primers for TCR Vbeta segments and 13 reverse primers for TCR Jbeta segments. Here the immuneACCESS table is served through TCRdb, limited to in-frame sequences with V and J called. Missing clones are a known gap in these copies; in checked studies unresolved V genes cover under half, and the rest lacks a known reason. The sample table records around 100,000 clones; around 77% of these occur just once. Jointly, the top ten make up 7.3% of the sample. Sequencing was performed on PBMCs. The receptors were sampled from a man aged 25-40 years in good health and CMV-seronegative.

On this clone: Distinct nucleotide sequences in the sample also encode this CDR3. The J gene is TRBJ1-3, the V gene TRBV25-1, with TRBD1 identical over 7 bases. Germline trimming cut 3 bases from V and 3 bases from J; bases unmatched to any gene: 14. Germline CDR1 MGHDK, CDR2 SYGVNS. The CDR3 has 18 amino acids. In DNA form, the CDR3 reads TGTGCCAGCAGTGAGGGAGACAGGGAATTCAGGGGTGGAAACACCATATATTTT. Amino acids: CASSEGDREFRGGNTIYF.

This chain links TRBV30 with TRBJ2-5, with 8 bases lining up with TRBD1. CDR1 GTSNPN and CDR2 SVGIG come from the germline V gene (reference sequence). The V gene end was trimmed by 3 bases and the J gene end by 4 bases; junction bases not matched to a gene: 10. This CDR3 spans 15 amino acids. This CDR3 reads CAWRRTGTLAETQYF. The CDR3 coding sequence is TGTGCCTGGAGGAGGACAGGGACCTTGGCAGAGACCCAGTACTTC.

Note on this clone: Mismatch with germline at one junction end may stem from a read error. The chain has TRBV5-6 and TRBJ2-7, with D maybe TRBD2 (5 bases). This CDR3 is built from 11 residues. Germline-derived CDR1 and CDR2 are SGHDT and YYEEEE. CDR3 sequence reads: CASSWGSVASF. The CDR3 nucleotides read TGTGCCAGCAGCTGGGGTAGCGTAGCCTCCTTC.

This clone was detected once. The chain employs TRBV27 and TRBJ1-5; tentative D call: TRBD1 (6 bases). Trimming cost V 2 bases and J 6 bases, with 14 bases left between them. The CDR3 runs to 15 residues. Germline V gives CDR1 MNHEY, CDR2 SMNVEV (reference sequence). CDR3 nucleotides: TGTGCCAGCAGTTTACGGGGGGCGATAGGTCAGCCCCAGCATTTT. Translation gives CASSLRGAIGQPQHF.

The J gene is TRBJ1-2, the V gene TRBV16; 7 bases agree with TRBD1. CDR1 is KGHSY and CDR2 is FQNENV in the germline V gene. J was trimmed by 0 bases and V by 2 bases; bases with no gene match: 6. The CDR3 spans 16 residues. The CDR3 DNA follows: TGTGCCAGCAGCCAAGGTGGGACAGCCACTAACTATGGCTACACCTTC. Translation gives CASSQGGTATNYGYTF. The whole variable domain, remainder taken from reference TRBV16 and TRBJ1-2, is GEEVAQTPKHLVRGEGQKAKLYCAPIKGHSYVFWYQQVLKNEFKFLISFQNENVFDETGMPKERFSAKCLPNSPCSLEIQATKLEDSAVYFCASSQGGTATNYGYTFGSGTRLTVV.

The V call is TRBV6-1, the J call TRBJ2-7, with a weak D call TRBD2 (5 bases). Looked up from germline, CDR1 is MNHNS and CDR2 is SASEGT. The CDR3 length is 16 residues. Trimming removed 3 bases from V and 1 base from J, with 16 bases in between. The CDR3 reads CASSEGSGTGSYEQYF. Written as DNA, the CDR3 is TGTGCCAGCAGTGAGGGGTCGGGAACTGGTTCCTACGAGCAGTACTTC.

This clone was seen at least ten times. The chain couples TRBV19 to TRBJ2-6; possibly TRBD2 for D (6 bases). Germline V lookup: CDR1 LNHDA, CDR2 SQIVND (reference sequence). The CDR3 loop spans 14 amino acids. The ends were cut back, 8 bases at V and 3 bases at J, with 11 bases in the middle. CDR3 sequence reads: CASGPGDGANVLTF. The CDR3 DNA follows: TGTGCCAGTGGGCCGGGGGATGGGGCCAACGTCCTGACTTTC. Full variable domain (missing parts from reference TRBV19 and TRBJ2-6): DGGITQSPKYLFRKEGQNVTLSCEQNLNHDAMYWYRQDPGQGLRLIYYSQIVNDFQKGDIAEGYSVSREKKESFPLTVTSAQKNPTAFYLCASGPGDGANVLTFGAGSRLTVL.

CDR3 bases: TGTGCCAGCAGTTACCCACAGGGAAGGGGGAATGAGCAGTTCTTC. Its protein is CASSYPQGRGNEQFF. This chain uses TRBV6-6 with TRBJ2-1, with D perhaps TRBD1 (6 bases). The ends were cut back, 2 bases at V and 7 bases at J, with 15 bases in the middle. The CDR3 runs 15 residues. Looked up from germline, CDR1 is MNHNY and CDR2 is SVGAGI (reference sequence).

The chain links TRBV6-5 to TRBJ1-2; TRBD1 agrees at 7 bases. V trimming: 8 bases; J trimming: 3 bases; junction bases outside the gene matches: 3. CDR1 and CDR2 from the germline V gene are MNHEY and SVGAGI. The CDR3 consists of 12 residues. CDR3 loop: CASWTGHYGYTF. DNA for the CDR3: TGTGCCAGCTGGACAGGCCACTATGGCTACACCTTC.

The chain has TRBV5-6 and TRBJ1-5; 7 bases align to TRBD1. The CDR3 is 14 residues long. Germline V CDR1 and CDR2: SGHDT, YYEEEE. The ends lost 4 bases at V and 6 bases at J; junction bases unmatched: 7. CDR3 coding DNA: TGTGCCAGCAGCCTCACAGGGGTGAGTCAGCCCCAGCATTTT. It encodes CASSLTGVSQPQHF.

This clone appeared a few times. The rearrangement uses TRBV5-1 and TRBJ1-2; D ambiguous. V was trimmed by 2 bases and J by 1 base, leaving 9 bases between them. The CDR3 loop spans 14 amino acids. The germline gives CDR1 SGHRS, CDR2 YFSETQ. CDR3 bases: TGCGCCAGCAGCTTCAACGGAGTTAACTATGGCTACACCTTC. Encoded protein: CASSFNGVNYGYTF.

This clone was found a few times. The V gene is TRBV7-2, the J gene TRBJ2-2; TRBD2 agrees at 7 bases. The trim removed 5 bases at V and 3 bases at J, leaving 3 bases unmatched. The CDR3 has 14 amino acids. Per the germline V gene, CDR1 is SGHTA and CDR2 is FQGNSA. CDR3 protein: CASSRGGYTGELFF. In DNA, the CDR3 is TGTGCCAGCAGCCGCGGGGGATACACCGGGGAGCTGTTTTTT.

The sample holds one count of this clone. The CDR3 reads CASSLGLLNTEAFF. CDR3 nucleotide sequence: TGCGCCAGCAGCTTGGGGCTCTTGAACACTGAAGCTTTCTTT. V is TRBV5-1 and J is TRBJ1-1; D not resolved. CDR3 length: 14 residues. The V end lost 0 bases, the J end lost 0 bases, and 6 bases lay between the germline ends. Germline CDR1 SGHRS, CDR2 YFSETQ.

This clone was observed once. The rearrangement links TRBV5-1 to TRBJ2-4, with D tentatively TRBD1 (5 bases). The CDR3 spans 17 residues. Trimming removed 0 bases from V and 0 bases from J, with 13 bases in between. Germline V gives CDR1 SGHRS, CDR2 YFSETQ. Here the CDR3 reads CASSLVPGLLAKNIQYF. The DNA of the CDR3 is TGCGCCAGCAGCTTGGTTCCAGGGTTACTAGCCAAAAACATTCAGTACTTC.

The chain is built from TRBV7-9 and TRBJ2-3; weak D call: TRBD2 (5 bases). The CDR3 covers 13 residues. The V gene lost 1 base and the J gene lost 14 bases, with 16 bases spanning the gap. In germline, CDR1 is SEHNR, CDR2 FQNEAQ (reference sequence). The DNA for the CDR3 is TGTGCCAGCAGCTTAGGGGGAGTGGACCAACTGTATTTT. Translated, it gives CASSLGGVDQLYF. The full variable domain, completed using reference TRBV7-9 and TRBJ2-3, is DTGVSQNPRHKITKRGQNVTFRCDPISEHNRLYWYRQTLGQGPEFLTYFQNEAQLEKSRLLSDRFSAERPKGSFSTLEIQRTEQGDSAMYLCASSLGGVDQLYFGPGTRLTVL.

This chain uses TRBV9 with TRBJ2-3; D may be TRBD2 (5 bases). Germline V gene sequence: CDR1 SGDLS, CDR2 YYNGEE. Trimming removed 3 bases at V and 0 bases at J, with 14 bases between. CDR3 length equals 16 residues. In DNA form, the CDR3 reads TGTGCCAGCAGCGGGAGCGGAGGATATAGCACAGATACGCAGTATTTT. Its protein product is CASSGSGGYSTDTQYF. The whole variable domain, filled in from reference TRBV9 and TRBJ2-3, reads DSGVTQTPKHLITATGQRVTLRCSPRSGDLSVYWYQQSLDQGLQFLIQYYNGEERAKGNILERFSAQQFPDLHSELNLSSLELGDSALYFCASSGSGGYSTDTQYFGPGTRLTVL.

This clone has only one observation. This chain joins TRBV30 and TRBJ2-4, with a weak D call TRBD2 (5 bases). The V end lost 0 bases, the J end lost 1 base, and 13 bases lay between the germline ends. The CDR3 runs 16 residues. Germline V lookup: CDR1 GTSNPN, CDR2 SVGIG (reference sequence). CDR3 sequence (DNA): TGTGCCTGGAGTGTACGAGGGCTAGTTGCCAAAAACATTCAGTACTTC. This codes for CAWSVRGLVAKNIQYF.

The CDR3 protein is CASSYSQGHNNYGYTF. CDR3 DNA sequence: TGTGCCAGCAGTTACTCCCAGGGGCACAATAACTATGGCTACACCTTC. The rearrangement joins TRBV6-6 to TRBJ1-2; possible D gene TRBD1, 6 bases. Germline V lookup: CDR1 MNHNY, CDR2 SVGAGI (reference sequence). The CDR3 loop spans 16 amino acids. V was clipped by 0 bases and J by 1 base, with 12 bases between them.

This clone was seen only a few times. The J gene is TRBJ2-3, the V gene TRBV5-6; weak D call: TRBD1 (5 bases). The V end lost 1 base, the J end lost 6 bases, and 21 bases lay between the germline ends. Germline CDR1 SGHDT, CDR2 YYEEEE. The CDR3 length is 17 residues. This CDR3 reads CASSLLALTGRADTQYF. CDR3 bases: TGTGCCAGCAGCTTGCTGGCTCTTACGGGCAGGGCGGATACGCAGTATTTT.